This TCR beta chain was profiled in a study of T cells in Graves' hyperthyroidism and ophthalmopathy. Findings of the study overall: Most expanded thyroid clonotypes above 0.001 recurred in blood. Through a model of 13 V-J features, ophthalmopathy was separated from stable hyperthyroidism.

Ophthalmopathy patients showed a Clinical Activity Score of at least 3, NOSPECS grade of at least 4 and duration under 3 months. Exclusions: uncontrolled infection, other autoimmune disease, pregnancy, lactation. It was RNA transcripts that yielded the amplified TCR beta CDR3 regions. A set of HTBI primers served as the primers for a first-round RT-PCR of the TCR CDR3. TCRdb called the multiplex PCR reads again in MiXCR, with one record for every CDR3 protein. The sample records approximately 610,000 distinct CDR3 sequences, roughly 14% being singletons. The sample holds many counts of this clonotype. What it binds is not known. Germline values: CDR1 SGHTA, CDR2 FQGNSA. CDR3 length: 11 residues. The germline V and J ends were trimmed by 6 bases and 9 bases, with 11 bases remaining between them.

This TCR was recovered from a woman in her 40s with Graves' ophthalmopathy. The sample consisted of blood. The V and J genes are TRBV7-2 and TRBJ1-1; the D gene is possibly TRBD1 (5 bases). The DNA of the CDR3 is TGTGCCAGCAGTCCTGACAGAAAAGCTTTCTTT. This gives the protein CASSPDRKAFF. The full variable domain, completed using reference TRBV7-2 and TRBJ1-1, is GAGVSQSPSNKVTEKGKDVELRCDPISGHTALYWYRQSLGQGLEFLIYFQGNSAPDKSGLPSDRFSAERTGGSVSTLTIQRTQQEDSAVYLCASSPDRKAFFGQGTRLTVV.